Presented here are 21 T cell receptor beta chains from one specimen sequenced in a study of T cells expressing NK-cell markers. From its re-call of the 5' RACE reads, TCRdb lists each CDR3 protein once, without DNA. This sample lists some 600,000 distinct CDR3 sequences; its ten largest clones have approximately 3.5%. The sample consisted of blood T cells: a sorted CD56 or NKG2C T cell subset, CD4+ or CD8+ T cells, or bulk PBMC T cells (not recorded which). The receptor source for this set is a man aged 18 to 29 in good health.

The chain uses TRBV24-1 and TRBJ1-5; TCRdb's assignment of TRBD1 cannot be checked, as there is no DNA. This CDR3 has 14 residues. CDR1 KGHDR and CDR2 SFDVKD come from the germline V gene. Here the CDR3 reads CATSDQTVSAPQHF.

The chain couples TRBV20-1 to TRBJ2-1; without DNA, the TCRdb call of TRBD2 cannot be checked. The CDR3 totals 16 residues. Germline V gene lookup returns CDR1 DFQATT and CDR2 SNEGSKA (reference sequence). This CDR3 is CSARDIVAGDYNEQFF.

The genes are TRBV4-2 and TRBJ2-7. The CDR3 totals 16 residues. Germline V gives CDR1 LGHNA, CDR2 YNFKEQ. The CDR3 sequence is CASSQENTQLSYEQYF.

This sequence joins TRBV12-3 or TRBV12-4 and TRBJ2-1; TCRdb gives TRBD2 as the D gene, but with no DNA this cannot be confirmed. This CDR3 is 14 amino acids long. CDR3 region: CASSREIRGNEQFF.

The V and J genes are TRBV7-9 and TRBJ2-5; absent DNA, TCRdb's TRBD2 call cannot be checked. Germline CDR1 reads SEHNR; CDR2 reads FQNEAQ (reference sequence). CDR3 length: 15 residues. CDR3 amino acids: CASSSTTSGQETQYF.

J is TRBJ1-1 and V is TRBV7-8; TCRdb designates TRBD1, a call that cannot be tested without DNA. Germline V lookup: CDR1 SGHVS, CDR2 FQNEAQ. This CDR3 is built from 15 residues. The CDR3 sequence: CASSPPSGGMTEAFF.

The rearrangement joins TRBV5-1 to TRBJ1-2. CDR3 size: 15 residues. Germline CDR1 is SGHRS and CDR2 is YFSETQ. CDR3 protein: CASSLGPDLGYGYTF.

The chain is built from TRBV5-1 and TRBJ2-3. The CDR3 totals 16 residues. CDR1 is SGHRS, CDR2 YFSETQ, per germline. The CDR3 loop reads CASSLGVTVGSYTQYF.

The rearrangement joins TRBV12-3 or TRBV12-4 to TRBJ2-1. This CDR3 is built from 14 residues. The CDR3 sequence: CASNQVDFTNEQFF.

The gene calls are TRBV10-2 and TRBJ2-3. Per the germline V gene, CDR1 is WSHSY and CDR2 is SAAADI. This CDR3 has 13 amino acids. The CDR3 here is CASGLWGTDTQYF.

This chain connects TRBV11-1 to TRBJ1-5; no DNA is available, so the TRBD1 call from TCRdb remains unchecked. Germline V gives CDR1 SGHAT, CDR2 FQDESV (reference sequence). The CDR3 contains 19 residues. The CDR3 sequence: CASSLVSGGVGSFNQPQHF.

The chain carries TRBV6-2 or TRBV6-3 and TRBJ2-5; TCRdb's D call, TRBD2, is unchecked because there is no DNA. Germline V gives CDR1 MNHEY, CDR2 SVGEGT. This CDR3 is built from 17 residues. This chain's CDR3 is CASRQSPGLAVWETQYF.

The rearrangement links TRBV19 to TRBJ1-5. The germline CDR1 and CDR2 sequences are LNHDA and SQIVND (reference sequence). This CDR3 contains 14 residues. CDR3 residues: CASSIGGIGQPQHF.

V gene TRBV5-5 combines with J gene TRBJ2-4. The CDR3 spans 14 residues. CDR1 and CDR2 from the germline V gene are SGHKS and YYEKEE (reference sequence). The CDR3 sequence is CASSLDIAKNIQYF.

This chain joins TRBV3-1 and TRBJ2-1. The CDR3 spans 15 residues. CDR1 is LGHDT, CDR2 YNNKEL, per germline (reference sequence). This CDR3 is CASSQEISVYNEQFF.

The J gene is TRBJ2-1, the V gene TRBV7-6; the D gene TCRdb calls, TRBD1, cannot be checked with no DNA. The CDR3 extends over 15 amino acids. Germline CDR1 reads SGHVS; CDR2 reads FNYEAQ. CDR3: CASSFRTGTYNEQFF.

The gene calls are TRBV5-1 and TRBJ2-1; TCRdb's D gene call, TRBD2, goes unchecked for lack of DNA. CDR1 is SGHRS and CDR2 is YFSETQ in the germline V gene. CDR3 length: 16 amino acids. CDR3 in amino acids: CASSPPVAGEINEQFF.

This sequence joins TRBV12-3 or TRBV12-4 and TRBJ1-4; no DNA is available, so the TRBD1 call from TCRdb remains unchecked. The CDR3 totals 15 residues. CDR3: CASRGTGNFQEKLFF.

This chain joins TRBV20-1 and TRBJ2-2; TCRdb's D call, TRBD1, is unchecked because there is no DNA. CDR1 and CDR2 (germline): DFQATT, SNEGSKA (reference sequence). This CDR3 has 18 residues. This chain's CDR3 is CSARVSEGRGEATGELFF.

CDR3 residues: CASSPEAGRNQPQHF. The genes are TRBV7-2 and TRBJ1-5; TCRdb designates TRBD1, a call that cannot be tested without DNA. This CDR3 comprises 15 residues. The germline V gene encodes CDR1 SGHTA and CDR2 FQGNSA.

This chain uses TRBV11-2 with TRBJ2-1; no DNA is available, so the TRBD2 call from TCRdb remains unchecked. This CDR3 spans 17 amino acids. Germline CDR1 is SGHAT and CDR2 is FQNNGV. The CDR3: CASSSLLGTSGYNEQFF. Complete variable domain (other parts from reference TRBV11-2 and TRBJ2-1): EAGVAQSPRYKIIEKRQSVAFWCNPISGHATLYWYQQILGQGPKLLIQFQNNGVVDDSQLPKDRFSAERLKGVDSTLKIQPAKLEDSAVYLCASSSLLGTSGYNEQFFGPGTRLTVL.